Shown below are 28 T cell receptor beta chains from a single sample sequenced in a study of blood T cell repertoires in COVID-19. The data were produced by immunoSEQ multiplex PCR, yet TCRdb's version contains in-frame clones alone and is incomplete. The top ten clones hold about a fifth of a sample with about 160,000 clones, around four fifths of them seen once. The sample taken for sequencing was peripheral blood. The receptors stem from a woman older than 75 with acute or convalescent COVID-19.

The rearrangement uses TRBV7-8 and TRBJ2-3; 10 bases map to TRBD2. J gave up 5 bases and V 5 bases, and 7 bases lay outside the gene matches. This CDR3 is built from 15 residues. Per the germline V gene, CDR1 is SGHVS and CDR2 is FQNEAQ. The CDR3 nucleotides are TGTGCCAGCAGCCGGACTAGCGGCGCACGAGATACGCAGTATTTT. It encodes CASSRTSGARDTQYF.

This sequence joins TRBV5-8 and TRBJ1-2, with D maybe TRBD1 (6 bases). The CDR3 has 16 amino acids. Trimming cost V 4 bases and J 6 bases, with 22 bases left between them. Germline loops: CDR1 SGHTS, CDR2 YDEGEE. CDR3 loop: CASSLRQAYSPDGYTF. CDR3 coding DNA: TGTGCCAGCAGCCTCCGACAGGCTTACTCGCCAGATGGCTACACCTTC.

This clone turned up a few times. The V gene is TRBV7-2, the J gene TRBJ1-1, with D possibly matching TRBD1 (6 bases). Germline V CDR1 and CDR2: SGHTA, FQGNSA. V was shortened by 4 bases and J by 11 bases, with 17 bases between the two germline ends. This CDR3 spans 13 amino acids. DNA for the CDR3: TGTGCCAGCAGCTCAGGACGGACAGATCCCGCTTTCTTT. Protein product: CASSSGRTDPAFF.

The chain employs TRBV6-2 or TRBV6-3 and TRBJ2-5; TRBD2 might be the D (6 bases). Trimming removed 7 bases at V and 4 bases at J, with 13 bases between. The V gene's germline CDR1 is MNHEY and CDR2 SVGEGT. CDR3 length equals 13 residues. The CDR3 region is CASNPRRVETQYF. In nucleotides, the CDR3 is TGTGCCAGCAACCCCAGGAGGGTAGAGACCCAGTACTTC.

This clone has just one count. CDR3 in DNA: TGCGCCAGCAGCGCCGGGGGGTTCTCCTACAATGAGCAGTTCTTC. Protein: CASSAGGFSYNEQFF. The rearrangement links TRBV5-1 to TRBJ2-1, with TRBD2 matching over 7 bases. After removal of 4 bases from V and 0 bases from J, the junction contained 4 bases not matched to a gene. The CDR3 extends over 15 amino acids. Per the germline V gene, CDR1 is SGHRS and CDR2 is YFSETQ.

As concerns this clone: The sample has other DNA sequences that encode this CDR3 too. J is TRBJ1-2 and V is TRBV20-1; D possibly corresponds to TRBD1 (6 bases). This CDR3 is 12 amino acids long. The V gene lost 3 bases and the J gene lost 8 bases, with 13 bases spanning the gap. The germline CDR1 and CDR2 sequences are DFQATT and SNEGSKA (reference sequence). Here the CDR3 DNA reads TGCAGTGCTAGTAGGGGGAGTGGGGGCTACACCTTC. It translates to CSASRGSGGYTF.

The chain joins TRBV25-1 to TRBJ2-2, with D perhaps matching TRBD2 (6 bases). Trimming cost V 4 bases and J 5 bases, with 11 bases left between them. The CDR3 contains 14 residues. Germline CDR1 MGHDK, CDR2 SYGVNS. CDR3: CASSGRAGTGELFF. The CDR3 DNA reads as TGTGCCAGCAGTGGGCGGGCGGGGACCGGGGAGCTGTTTTTT.

The chain is built from TRBV19 and TRBJ1-5, with D unclear. This CDR3 has 16 residues. V lost 5 bases, J lost 4 bases, and 18 bases lay in between. The V gene's germline CDR1 is LNHDA and CDR2 SQIVND (reference sequence). As DNA, the CDR3 is TGTGCCAGTAGTTCCCGAGGATTAACGGGGAATCAGCCCCAGCATTTT. Amino acid sequence: CASSSRGLTGNQPQHF.

The rearrangement joins TRBV25-1 to TRBJ2-3; 7 bases align to TRBD2. CDR1 is MGHDK and CDR2 is SYGVNS in the germline V gene. The CDR3 is 15 residues long. Trimming took 6 bases from V and 0 from J; bases not matched to a gene: 6. In nucleotides, the CDR3 is TGTGCCAGCAGCCGTCTAGCGGTTAGCACAGATACGCAGTATTTT. It yields the protein CASSRLAVSTDTQYF.

This rearrangement joins TRBV5-1 to TRBJ2-2; D ambiguous. This CDR3 is built from 14 residues. Germline-derived CDR1 and CDR2 are SGHRS and YFSETQ. Trimming took 0 bases from V and 5 from J, leaving 8 bases between them. The CDR3 DNA sequence: TGCGCCAGCAGCTTGGATCCGGGTACCGGGGAGCTGTTTTTT. This codes for CASSLDPGTGELFF.

Here the CDR3 reads CASTPSGGYNEQFF. In DNA, the CDR3 is TGTGCCAGCACCCCCTCGGGAGGATACAATGAGCAGTTCTTC. This sequence joins TRBV28 and TRBJ2-1; 7 nucleotides align to TRBD2. CDR3 length equals 14 residues. V lost 7 bases, J lost 4 bases, and 7 bases stayed unmatched. CDR1 is MDHEN and CDR2 is SYDVKM in the germline V gene.

The V call is TRBV11-1, the J call TRBJ2-3; D not certain. The CDR3 runs to 14 residues. V was shortened by 0 bases and J by 3 bases, with 7 bases between the two germline ends. CDR1 is SGHAT, CDR2 FQDESV, per germline (reference sequence). CDR3 coding DNA: TGTGCCAGCAGCTTAGCCCCTAGGACAGATACGCAGTATTTT. The encoded protein is CASSLAPRTDTQYF.

The gene calls are TRBV6-6 and TRBJ2-1; a weak D match, TRBD1 (5 bases). V was shortened by 6 bases and J by 10 bases, with 19 bases between the two germline ends. The germline gives CDR1 MNHNY, CDR2 SVGAGI (reference sequence). The CDR3 runs 14 residues. CDR3 nucleotides: TGTGCCAGCAGACCAAGACAGACCCTGGGGGAGCAGTTCTTC. Its protein is CASRPRQTLGEQFF.

The chain couples TRBV2 to TRBJ2-2, with a weak D call TRBD1 (6 bases). The CDR3 is 16 residues long. Germline CDR1 SNHLY, CDR2 FYNNEI. Trimming shortened V by 4 bases and J by 1 base, and 13 bases separated the two germline ends. In nucleotides, the CDR3 is TGTGCCAGCAGTGCCCGACAGGTTAGGAACACCGGGGAGCTGTTTTTT. This encodes CASSARQVRNTGELFF.

The rearrangement links TRBV6-5 to TRBJ1-4; 7 nucleotides agree with TRBD1. There are 14 residues in the CDR3. The germline V gene encodes CDR1 MNHEY and CDR2 SVGAGI. The V and J ends lost 6 bases and 8 bases, in that order; junction bases with no gene match: 9. The CDR3 protein is CASSPGTEGEKLFF. Written as DNA, the CDR3 is TGTGCCAGCAGCCCCGGGACAGAGGGGGAAAAACTGTTTTTT.

V is TRBV5-1 and J is TRBJ2-7, with D perhaps TRBD1 (5 bases). Trimming cost V 4 bases and J 6 bases, with 20 bases left between them. The CDR3 consists of 15 residues. Looked up from germline, CDR1 is SGHRS and CDR2 is YFSETQ. CDR3 amino acids: CASSPRAEPQGEQYF. CDR3 nucleotides: TGCGCCAGCAGCCCCCGCGCGGAACCTCAGGGCGAGCAGTACTTC.

As DNA, the CDR3 is TGCGCCAGCAGCCAAAGGACAGGGGCGAACACTGAAGCTTTCTTT. It specifies CASSQRTGANTEAFF. J is TRBJ1-1 and V is TRBV5-1, with TRBD1 identical over 9 bases. The germline V gene encodes CDR1 SGHRS and CDR2 YFSETQ. The CDR3 totals 15 residues. The J segment lost 1 base and the V segment lost 4 bases, leaving 5 bases of the junction unmatched. The full variable domain, its missing parts supplied by reference TRBV5-1 and TRBJ1-1, is KAGVTQTPRYLIKTRGQQVTLSCSPISGHRSVSWYQQTPGQGLQFLFEYFSETQRNKGNFPGRFSGRQFSNSRSEMNVSTLELGDSALYLCASSQRTGANTEAFFGQGTRLTVV.

V usage is TRBV10-1 and J usage is TRBJ2-2; no clear D gene. Germline values: CDR1 WNHNN, CDR2 SYGVQD (reference sequence). This CDR3 comprises 13 residues. The V end lost 6 bases, the J end lost 1 base, and 6 bases lay between the germline ends. The CDR3 region is CASSQKNTGELFF. The CDR3 nucleotides read TGCGCCAGCAGCCAGAAGAACACCGGGGAGCTGTTTTTT.

The V call is TRBV30, the J call TRBJ2-2; D gene uncertain. The CDR3 sequence is 13 residues long. Germline loops: CDR1 GTSNPN, CDR2 SVGIG (reference sequence). Trimming pared 0 bases from V and 6 bases from J, leaving 8 bases between. In nucleotides, the CDR3 is TGTGCCTGGAGTGTGAGTCGGGCCGGGGAGCTGTTTTTT. Its translation: CAWSVSRAGELFF. The full variable domain, in which reference TRBV30 and TRBJ2-2 provide the parts outside the CDR3, is SQTIHQWPATLVQPVGSPLSLECTVEGTSNPNLYWYRQAAGRGLQLLFYSVGIGQISSEVPQNLSASRPQDRQFILSSKKLLLSDSGFYLCAWSVSRAGELFFGEGSRLTVL.

V is TRBV19 and J is TRBJ2-2, with TRBD2 identical over 7 bases. The CDR3 runs to 15 residues. V trimming: 4 bases; J trimming: 1 base; junction bases outside the gene matches: 3. Per germline, CDR1 LNHDA and CDR2 SQIVND (reference sequence). The CDR3: CASSTPSGNTGELFF. Written as DNA, the CDR3 is TGTGCCAGTAGTACCCCTAGCGGGAACACCGGGGAGCTGTTTTTT.

The rearrangement uses TRBV4-2 and TRBJ2-5; 9 bases agree with TRBD1. The CDR3 contains 16 residues. With 0 bases clipped from V and 4 bases from J, the junction kept 6 bases outside the gene matches. Germline CDR1 and CDR2: LGHNA and YNFKEQ. CDR3 sequence (DNA): TGTGCCAGCAGCCAAGACGAAACAGGGGGCGCAGAGACCCAGTACTTC. Amino acid sequence: CASSQDETGGAETQYF.

The genes are TRBV5-1 and TRBJ1-1; D is possibly TRBD1 (6 bases). Trimming pared 0 bases from V and 4 bases from J, leaving 13 bases between. CDR1 and CDR2 (germline): SGHRS, YFSETQ. This CDR3 region has 15 residues. CDR3 sequence (DNA): TGCGCCAGCAGCTTGGGCGGGGGGCTGAGCACTGAAGCTTTCTTT. Translating it yields CASSLGGGLSTEAFF.

This chain uses TRBV15 with TRBJ1-4; D is possibly TRBD1 (5 bases). CDR3 length equals 15 residues. V was cut by 2 bases and J by 6 bases, with 13 bases left in between. Germline V gene lookup returns CDR1 LNHNV and CDR2 YYDKDF (reference sequence). The CDR3 is CATSRRGTLDEKLFF. The CDR3, as DNA: TGTGCCACCAGCAGACGGGGGACCTTAGATGAAAAACTGTTTTTT.

V usage is TRBV10-3 and J usage is TRBJ1-1; D is possibly TRBD1 (6 bases). Trimming pared 11 bases from V and 4 bases from J, leaving 20 bases between. This CDR3 contains 14 residues. The germline CDR1 and CDR2 sequences are ENHRY and SYGVKD. CDR3 nucleotide sequence: TGTGCCTCGGGGGAGGGGGGCTTCATCACTGAAGCTTTCTTT. It encodes CASGEGGFITEAFF.

The rearrangement joins TRBV6-5 to TRBJ2-1; the match to TRBD2 covers 7 bases. The germline CDR1 and CDR2 sequences are MNHEY and SVGAGI. The CDR3 is 16 amino acids. V lost 0 bases, J lost 8 bases, and 10 bases stayed unmatched. CDR3 loop: CASSYSGVGGPHEQFF. Here the CDR3 DNA reads TGTGCCAGCAGTTACTCGGGGGTGGGAGGGCCTCATGAGCAGTTCTTC.

The V call is TRBV28, the J call TRBJ1-5; D might be TRBD1 (6 bases). V lost 10 bases and J lost 5, with 15 bases in between. In germline, CDR1 is MDHEN, CDR2 SYDVKM. The CDR3 is 13 amino acids. CDR3 in amino acids: CATGGRSDQPQHF. The CDR3 nucleotides are TGTGCCACGGGGGGCAGGTCTGATCAGCCCCAGCATTTT. Variable domain in full (rest from reference TRBV28 and TRBJ1-5): DVKVTQSSRYLVKRTGEKVFLECVQDMDHENMFWYRQDPGLGLRLIYFSYDVKMKEKGDIPEGYSVSREKKERFSLILESASTNQTSMYLCATGGRSDQPQHFGDGTRLSIL.

This sequence joins TRBV6-2 or TRBV6-3 and TRBJ2-1; 14 bases align to TRBD2. Germline V lookup: CDR1 MNHEY, CDR2 SVGEGT. V dropped 0 bases and J dropped 3; count of bases not matched to a gene: 7. CDR3 length equals 19 residues. Here the CDR3 DNA reads TGTGCCAGCAGTTACTCGAAGACTAGCGGGAGGGCCATCTACAATGAGCAGTTCTTC. As protein: CASSYSKTSGRAIYNEQFF.

The chain recombines TRBV7-9 with TRBJ2-5, with 8 nucleotides matching TRBD2. Germline values: CDR1 SEHNR, CDR2 FQNEAQ (reference sequence). V was clipped by 2 bases and J by 3 bases; unmatched bases: 2. This CDR3 is built from 14 residues. The CDR3 loop is CASSLRAGEETQYF. For the CDR3, the DNA is TGTGCCAGCAGCTTACGAGCGGGGGAAGAGACCCAGTACTTC. Filled out from reference TRBV7-9 and TRBJ2-5, the complete variable domain reads DTGVSQNPRHKITKRGQNVTFRCDPISEHNRLYWYRQTLGQGPEFLTYFQNEAQLEKSRLLSDRFSAERPKGSFSTLEIQRTEQGDSAMYLCASSLRAGEETQYFGPGTRLLVL.